This TCR beta chain came from a study of blood T cell repertoires in COVID-19. Profiled with immunoSEQ multiplex PCR; TCRdb holds only in-frame clones, not every one. The data show some 460,000 clones, around 89% seen once. The V end lost 4 bases, the J end lost 7 bases, and 14 bases lay between the germline ends. The germline gives CDR1 WSHSY, CDR2 SAAADI. There are 14 residues in the CDR3. There are a few counts of this clone. What was sequenced was peripheral blood. This TCR was sampled from a woman in her thirties with acute or convalescent COVID-19. The chain is built from TRBV10-2 and TRBJ1-5; D may be TRBD1 (5 bases). The CDR3 here is CASSVLGPVQPQHF. CDR3 in DNA: TGCGCCAGCAGTGTGTTGGGGCCCGTCCAGCCCCAGCATTTT.